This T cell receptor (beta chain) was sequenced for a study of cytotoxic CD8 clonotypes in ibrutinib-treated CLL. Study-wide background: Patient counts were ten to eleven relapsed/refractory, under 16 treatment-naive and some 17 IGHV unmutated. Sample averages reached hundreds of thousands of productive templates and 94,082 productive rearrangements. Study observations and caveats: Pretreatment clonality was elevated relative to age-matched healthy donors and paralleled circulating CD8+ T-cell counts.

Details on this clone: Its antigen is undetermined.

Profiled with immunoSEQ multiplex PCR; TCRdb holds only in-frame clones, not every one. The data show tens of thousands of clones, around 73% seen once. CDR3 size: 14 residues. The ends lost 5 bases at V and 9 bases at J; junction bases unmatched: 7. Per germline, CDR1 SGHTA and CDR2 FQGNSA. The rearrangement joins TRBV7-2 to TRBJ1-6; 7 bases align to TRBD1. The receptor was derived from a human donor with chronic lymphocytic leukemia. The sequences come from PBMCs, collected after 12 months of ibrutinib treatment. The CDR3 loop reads CASSIRDSFSPLHF. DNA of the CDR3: TGTGCCAGCAGCATAAGGGACAGCTTTTCACCCCTCCACTTT.